One and the same sample provided the 16 T cell receptor beta chains below, sequenced in a study of response to subunit inactivated influenza vaccine. MiXCR was run by TCRdb on the RT-PCR reads, yielding one entry per CDR3 protein. The sample lists over 750,000 distinct CDR3 sequences, 21% occurring once. The sequenced sample was PBMCs from blood, obtained approximately 5 days after vaccination. Receptor source: a man aged 45-65 years who received an inactivated influenza vaccine.

This clonotype occurred a few times. The chain links TRBV12-3 or TRBV12-4 to TRBJ2-6; D is undetermined. The CDR3 spans 15 residues. The V end was cut by 3 bases, the J end by 0 bases, with 6 bases between. Here the CDR3 reads CASSFVVSGANVLTF. Here the CDR3 DNA reads TGTGCCAGCAGTTTTGTGGTCTCTGGGGCCAACGTCCTGACTTTC.

This clonotype showed up just a few times. The chain has TRBV4-1 and TRBJ2-1, with D unclear. Germline V gene data show CDR1 as MGHRA and CDR2 as YSYEKL. CDR3 length: 13 amino acids. Deletions cut 5 bases from V and 10 bases from J, with 15 bases between. CDR3 nucleotides: TGCGCCAGCAGCTTCCAAGATCAGTACGAGCAGTTCTTC. Residues: CASSFQDQYEQFF.

The chain combines TRBV25-1 with TRBJ2-7; 12 nucleotides line up with TRBD2. The junction had 15 bases not matched to a gene; V was cut back by 5 bases and J by 10 bases. The V gene's germline CDR1 is MGHDK and CDR2 SYGVNS. The CDR3 consists of 16 residues. This CDR3 reads CASSPPTGTSGPLQYF. In DNA, the CDR3 is TGTGCCAGCAGTCCGCCCACCGGGACTAGCGGGCCTCTACAGTACTTC.

This clonotype was seen a handful of times. The gene calls are TRBV7-9 and TRBJ1-5; the D gene is possibly TRBD1 (6 bases). Trimming took 5 bases from V and 3 from J, leaving 14 bases between them. The germline CDR1 and CDR2 sequences are SEHNR and FQNEAQ (reference sequence). The CDR3 has 15 residues. The DNA for the CDR3 is TGTGCCAGCAGCCATTCGGACAGAAACAATCAGCCCCAGCATTTT. Residues: CASSHSDRNNQPQHF.

Regarding this clonotype: Sequence at one end of the junction differs from germline and may be a read error. V and J are TRBV12-3 or TRBV12-4 and TRBJ2-7, with 7 nucleotides matching TRBD2. CDR3 length: 14 residues. CDR3 sequence reads: CASSLLGGSYEQNF. CDR3 bases: TGTGCCAGCAGTCTGTTGGGGGGGTCCTACGAGCAGAACTTC.

The CDR3 sequence: CASSSGAVAGELFF. The CDR3 coding sequence is TGTGCCAGCAGCTCCGGTGCGGTGGCCGGGGAGCTGTTTTTT. V is TRBV7-2 and J is TRBJ2-2; no firm D call. V dropped 4 bases and J dropped 6 bases, with 12 bases sitting between them. The CDR3 has 14 residues. The germline CDR1 and CDR2 sequences are SGHTA and FQGNSA. The full variable domain, completed using reference TRBV7-2 and TRBJ2-2, is GAGVSQSPSNKVTEKGKDVELRCDPISGHTALYWYRQSLGQGLEFLIYFQGNSAPDKSGLPSDRFSAERTGGSVSTLTIQRTQQEDSAVYLCASSSGAVAGELFFGEGSRLTVL.

The rearrangement joins TRBV4-2 to TRBJ2-1; 10 nucleotides agree with TRBD2. The CDR3 length is 16 residues. Per germline, CDR1 LGHNA and CDR2 YNFKEQ. J lost 5 bases, V lost 4 bases, and 8 bases had no gene match. Here the CDR3 reads CASSPRGLAGDNEQFF. CDR3 DNA: TGTGCCAGCAGCCCGCGCGGGCTAGCGGGGGACAATGAGCAGTTCTTC.

This clonotype was counted many times. The rearrangement links TRBV5-1 to TRBJ2-1; 7 bases map to TRBD2. The CDR3 extends over 15 amino acids. CDR1 and CDR2 (germline): SGHRS, YFSETQ. V trimming: 3 bases; J trimming: 4 bases; junction bases outside the gene matches: 7. This CDR3 reads CASSSGGGGYNEQFF. The CDR3 region has the DNA TGCGCCAGCAGCTCCGGTGGGGGGGGGTACAATGAGCAGTTCTTC. The variable domain in full, completed from reference TRBV5-1 and TRBJ2-1, reads KAGVTQTPRYLIKTRGQQVTLSCSPISGHRSVSWYQQTPGQGLQFLFEYFSETQRNKGNFPGRFSGRQFSNSRSEMNVSTLELGDSALYLCASSSGGGGYNEQFFGPGTRLTVL.

This clonotype was seen only once. The chain employs TRBV2 and TRBJ2-2, with TRBD2 matching over 14 bases. This CDR3 contains 18 residues. CDR1 is SNHLY, CDR2 FYNNEI, per germline. The V and J ends lost 5 bases and 7 bases, in that order; junction bases with no gene match: 12. This CDR3 is CASSPAPTSGRADGELFF. Written as DNA, the CDR3 is TGTGCCAGCAGTCCCGCTCCGACTAGCGGGAGGGCCGACGGGGAGCTGTTTTTT. The whole variable domain, remainder taken from reference TRBV2 and TRBJ2-2, is EPEVTQTPSHQVTQMGQEVILRCVPISNHLYFYWYRQILGQKVEFLVSFYNNEISEKSEIFDDQFSVERPDGSNFTLKIRSTKLEDSAMYFCASSPAPTSGRADGELFFGEGSRLTVL.

In its sample, this clonotype was seen many times. The V call is TRBV5-1, the J call TRBJ2-1; the match to TRBD2 covers 11 bases. V dropped 0 bases and J dropped 4; count of bases not matched to a gene: 3. The CDR3 is 16 amino acids. Germline CDR1 is SGHRS and CDR2 is YFSETQ. CDR3 region: CASSLVPSGGYNEQFF. The CDR3 DNA follows: TGCGCCAGCAGCTTGGTCCCTAGCGGGGGGTACAATGAGCAGTTCTTC.

There are a few counts of this clonotype. The rearrangement links TRBV29-1 to TRBJ1-5, with D maybe TRBD1 (5 bases). With 4 bases removed from V and 6 bases from J, the gap between germline ends came to 13 bases. In germline, CDR1 is SQVTM, CDR2 ANQGSEA. This CDR3 has 13 residues. CDR3 protein: CSVVVGGGQPQHF. CDR3 sequence (DNA): TGCAGCGTTGTGGTCGGGGGGGGTCAGCCCCAGCATTTT.

This clonotype occurred a few times. The chain uses TRBV7-9 and TRBJ1-5, with unresolved D. Per germline, CDR1 SEHNR and CDR2 FQNEAQ (reference sequence). The V and J ends lost 4 bases and 1 base respectively, with 14 bases between them. The CDR3 is 16 residues long. CDR3 protein: CASSSSSALSNQPQHF. DNA for the CDR3: TGTGCCAGCAGCTCATCATCCGCCCTAAGCAATCAGCCCCAGCATTTT.

This chain uses TRBV7-8 with TRBJ2-7, with TRBD2 matching over 7 bases. Trimming at V came to 2 bases and at J to 3 bases, leaving 7 bases not matched to a gene. Germline V gene lookup returns CDR1 SGHVS and CDR2 FQNEAQ. The CDR3 is 15 residues long. CDR3 sequence (DNA): TGTGCCAGCAGCTTATTCGGCGGGAGTTTCTACGAGCAGTACTTC. Translating gives CASSLFGGSFYEQYF.

This clonotype was seen ten or more times. This chain links TRBV5-1 with TRBJ2-2; weak D call: TRBD2 (6 bases). Trimming left V 4 bases short and J 0 bases short, with 13 bases between. The length of the CDR3 is 16 residues. CDR1 is SGHRS, CDR2 YFSETQ, per germline. CDR3 sequence: CASSPSGLTNTGELFF. The CDR3 DNA is TGCGCCAGCAGCCCGTCCGGACTAACGAACACCGGGGAGCTGTTTTTT.

The chain carries TRBV7-2 and TRBJ2-7; D may be TRBD2 (6 bases). The CDR3 sequence is 14 residues long. Germline V lookup: CDR1 SGHTA, CDR2 FQGNSA. V lost 5 bases, J lost 2 bases, and 13 bases lay in between. CDR3 in amino acids: CASSRGTVTYEQYF. CDR3 nucleotides: TGTGCCAGCAGCCGGGGGACGGTAACCTACGAGCAGTACTTC.

The V call is TRBV4-2, the J call TRBJ2-7; maybe TRBD2 (5 bases). The V end was cut by 0 bases, the J end by 5 bases, with 14 bases between. The germline CDR1 and CDR2 sequences are LGHNA and YNFKEQ. The CDR3 contains 15 residues. The CDR3 DNA sequence: TGTGCCAGCAGCCAAGACCCACAGCGGAGTAACGAGCAGTACTTC. Protein sequence: CASSQDPQRSNEQYF.